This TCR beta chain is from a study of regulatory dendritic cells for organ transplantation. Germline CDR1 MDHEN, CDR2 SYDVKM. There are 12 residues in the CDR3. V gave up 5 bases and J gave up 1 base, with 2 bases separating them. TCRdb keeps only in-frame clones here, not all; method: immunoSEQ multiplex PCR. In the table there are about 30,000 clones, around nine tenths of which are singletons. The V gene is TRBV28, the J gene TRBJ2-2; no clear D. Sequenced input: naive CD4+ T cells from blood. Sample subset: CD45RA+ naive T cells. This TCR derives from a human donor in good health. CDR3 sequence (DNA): TGTGCCAGCAGTCTGAACACCGGGGAGCTGTTTTTT. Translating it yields CASSLNTGELFF.